These 20 T cell receptor beta chains share one sample of origin, sequenced in a study of cytotoxic CD8 clonotypes in ibrutinib-treated CLL. TCRdb keeps only in-frame clones here, not all; method: immunoSEQ multiplex PCR. This sample has 50,000 to 70,000 clones, with roughly 54% found just once. This specimen consisted of PBMCs, obtained at disease progression, from a patient treated with ibrutinib. The receptors shown here come from a human donor with chronic lymphocytic leukemia.

The genes are TRBV7-6 and TRBJ2-2; D uncertain. This CDR3 has 12 residues. Between the trimmed V and J ends, which lost 3 bases and 5 bases, there was a span of 4 bases. Germline values: CDR1 SGHVS, CDR2 FNYEAQ. The CDR3 spells CASSLLTGELFF. For the CDR3, the DNA is TGTGCCAGCAGCTTGTTAACCGGGGAGCTGTTTTTT.

The rearrangement joins TRBV5-1 to TRBJ1-1; the D is unclear. Trimming shortened V by 2 bases and J by 5 bases, and 13 bases separated the two germline ends. The CDR3 runs to 14 residues. CDR1 and CDR2 (germline): SGHRS, YFSETQ. Written as DNA, the CDR3 is TGCGCCAGCAGCTTCAATCCAGCAGAAACTGAAGCTTTCTTT. Encoded protein: CASSFNPAETEAFF.

This chain joins TRBV20-1 and TRBJ2-3; D remains unclear. Per the germline V gene, CDR1 is DFQATT and CDR2 is SNEGSKA (reference sequence). Trimming took off 6 bases at V and 4 bases at J, with 8 bases between the two ends. The CDR3 has 11 amino acids. Written as DNA, the CDR3 is TGCAGTGCCCAGATCCCAGATACGCAGTATTTT. This translates into CSAQIPDTQYF.

The chain is built from TRBV19 and TRBJ2-1; 7 bases are a match to TRBD1. The V and J ends lost 2 bases and 5 bases, in that order; junction bases with no gene match: 6. CDR1 LNHDA and CDR2 SQIVND come from the germline V gene (reference sequence). The CDR3 covers 15 residues. The CDR3 reads CASSIWGTENNEQFF. The CDR3 bases are TGTGCCAGTAGTATATGGGGGACAGAGAACAATGAGCAGTTCTTC.

The gene calls are TRBV18 and TRBJ2-5, with D perhaps matching TRBD1 (5 bases). This CDR3 spans 15 amino acids. The V end lost 2 bases, the J end lost 4 bases, and 14 bases lay between the germline ends. Germline V gene lookup returns CDR1 KGHSH and CDR2 LQKENI. This chain's CDR3 is CASSPIRVQGETQYF. DNA of the CDR3: TGTGCCAGCTCACCAATAAGGGTTCAGGGAGAGACCCAGTACTTC. Filled out from reference TRBV18 and TRBJ2-5, the complete variable domain reads NAGVMQNPRHLVRRRGQEARLRCSPMKGHSHVYWYRQLPEEGLKFMVYLQKENIIDESGMPKERFSAEFPKEGPSILRIQQVVRGDSAAYFCASSPIRVQGETQYFGPGTRLLVL.

This chain uses TRBV6-5 with TRBJ1-2; D ambiguous. The CDR3 runs to 15 residues. Deletions cut 2 bases from V and 5 bases from J, with 15 bases between. Germline CDR1 and CDR2: MNHEY and SVGAGI. The chain's CDR3 is CASSYGAGKVYGYTF. The DNA of the CDR3 is TGTGCCAGCAGTTACGGAGCCGGGAAAGTGTATGGCTACACCTTC.

This clone was seen more than once but under ten times. This sequence joins TRBV5-1 and TRBJ2-3; the D gene is possibly TRBD1 (5 bases). The germline CDR1 and CDR2 sequences are SGHRS and YFSETQ. Trimming took 2 bases from V and 0 from J, leaving 10 bases between them. There are 15 residues in the CDR3. CDR3 amino acids: CASSLQVPSTDTQYF. CDR3 coding DNA: TGCGCCAGCAGCTTACAGGTCCCTAGCACAGATACGCAGTATTTT.

The chain recombines TRBV7-2 with TRBJ1-2; D gene unclear. Germline CDR1 and CDR2: SGHTA and FQGNSA. V dropped 4 bases and J dropped 14 bases, with 14 bases sitting between them. The CDR3 contains 11 residues. The CDR3 DNA is TGTGCCAGCAGCTCGACTCCTTTATGGACCTTC. This codes for CASSSTPLWTF.

In its sample, this clone was seen once. J is TRBJ2-1 and V is TRBV7-3; D not certain. This CDR3 spans 15 amino acids. V lost 2 bases and J lost 0, with 8 bases in between. Germline assignment: CDR1 SGHTA and CDR2 FQGTGA. For the CDR3, the DNA is TGTGCCAGCAGCTTAGGTCCGAGCTCCTACAATGAGCAGTTCTTC. This gives the protein CASSLGPSSYNEQFF.

This sequence joins TRBV6-5 and TRBJ2-7, with D perhaps matching TRBD1 (6 bases). Trimming cost V 2 bases and J 3 bases, with 11 bases left between them. The CDR3 spans 14 residues. CDR1 and CDR2 from the germline V gene are MNHEY and SVGAGI. As DNA, the CDR3 is TGTGCCAGCAGTTACGGGGGCAGGGGCTACGAGCAGTACTTC. Translation: CASSYGGRGYEQYF.

The chain links TRBV4-1 to TRBJ1-5, with a weak D call TRBD1 (6 bases). CDR1 is MGHRA and CDR2 is YSYEKL in the germline V gene. This CDR3 contains 19 residues. Trimming pared 3 bases from V and 0 bases from J, leaving 21 bases between. The CDR3 loop is CASSQGLSGGSSSNQPQHF. CDR3 in DNA: TGCGCCAGCAGCCAGGGATTGTCGGGGGGCAGCTCTAGCAATCAGCCCCAGCATTTT.

The chain combines TRBV28 with TRBJ1-4, with TRBD1 matching over 7 bases. V gave up 8 bases and J gave up 8 bases; unmatched junction bases: 8. CDR3 length: 13 residues. CDR1 is MDHEN and CDR2 is SYDVKM in the germline V gene. CDR3 coding DNA: TGTGCCAGCGGACCAGGGGGTCTAGAAAAACTGTTTTTT. This encodes CASGPGGLEKLFF. Together with reference TRBV28 and TRBJ1-4, the CDR3 gives the full variable domain: DVKVTQSSRYLVKRTGEKVFLECVQDMDHENMFWYRQDPGLGLRLIYFSYDVKMKEKGDIPEGYSVSREKKERFSLILESASTNQTSMYLCASGPGGLEKLFFGSGTQLSVL.

This clone has only a few counts. The chain links TRBV19 to TRBJ2-5; D assignment may be TRBD1 or TRBD2 (5 bases each). Per germline, CDR1 LNHDA and CDR2 SQIVND (reference sequence). There are 13 residues in the CDR3. The V end lost 6 bases, the J end lost 5 bases, and 13 bases lay between the germline ends. CDR3 amino acids: CASRYGTQETQYF. The CDR3 nucleotides are TGTGCCAGTAGGTACGGGACGCAGGAGACCCAGTACTTC. Variable domain in full (rest from reference TRBV19 and TRBJ2-5): DGGITQSPKYLFRKEGQNVTLSCEQNLNHDAMYWYRQDPGQGLRLIYYSQIVNDFQKGDIAEGYSVSREKKESFPLTVTSAQKNPTAFYLCASRYGTQETQYFGPGTRLLVL.

A few counts support this clone. One junction end does not reproduce the germline sequence, and a read error may be involved. The CDR3 protein is CASSSGPYQGTQYF. The DNA of the CDR3 is TGTGCCAGCAGCTCCGGACCGTACCAAGGGACCCAGTACTTC. The chain combines TRBV5-4 with TRBJ2-5; D not certain. CDR3 length: 14 residues. Per germline, CDR1 SGHNT and CDR2 YYREEE (reference sequence). Looking up the rest from reference TRBV5-4 and TRBJ2-5 gives the full variable domain: ETGVTQSPTHLIKTRGQQVTLRCSSQSGHNTVSWYQQALGQGPQFIFQYYREEENGRGNFPPRFSGLQFPNYSSELNVNALELDDSALYLCASSSGPYQGTQYFGPGTRLLVL.

This clone has a handful of counts. The chain carries TRBV19 and TRBJ1-2, with 8 positions matching TRBD1. The CDR3 has 13 amino acids. Germline V gene data show CDR1 as LNHDA and CDR2 as SQIVND (reference sequence). The V segment lost 3 bases and the J segment 8 bases; nucleotides outside the gene matches: 5. The CDR3 loop is CASSMGQVKGYTF. In DNA form, the CDR3 reads TGTGCCAGTAGTATGGGACAGGTGAAGGGCTACACCTTC. Full variable domain (missing parts from reference TRBV19 and TRBJ1-2): DGGITQSPKYLFRKEGQNVTLSCEQNLNHDAMYWYRQDPGQGLRLIYYSQIVNDFQKGDIAEGYSVSREKKESFPLTVTSAQKNPTAFYLCASSMGQVKGYTFGSGTRLTVV.

This rearrangement joins TRBV9 to TRBJ1-5; tentative D call: TRBD1 (5 bases). CDR3 length: 15 residues. CDR1 and CDR2 from the germline V gene are SGDLS and YYNGEE. V was pared by 4 bases and J by 4 bases, with 15 bases between. CDR3 coding DNA: TGTGCCAGCAGCTTATCCCCGGGGCCAAATCAGCCCCAGCATTTT. It encodes CASSLSPGPNQPQHF. Supplemented by reference TRBV9 and TRBJ1-5, the full variable domain reads DSGVTQTPKHLITATGQRVTLRCSPRSGDLSVYWYQQSLDQGLQFLIQYYNGEERAKGNILERFSAQQFPDLHSELNLSSLELGDSALYFCASSLSPGPNQPQHFGDGTRLSIL.

The J gene is TRBJ2-3, the V gene TRBV14; no clear D. This CDR3 is 13 amino acids long. Germline CDR1 reads SGHDN; CDR2 reads FVKESK. V lost 3 bases and J 11 bases, leaving 15 bases between the germline ends. CDR3 nucleotides: TGTGCCAGCAGCCAGGTTGGCTTATACGTGCAGTATTTT. This codes for CASSQVGLYVQYF.

The sample holds a few counts of this clone. The CDR3 protein is CASRSGTQLYTGELFF. The CDR3, as DNA: TGTGCCAGCAGGTCCGGGACACAGCTTTACACCGGGGAGCTGTTTTTT. The chain has TRBV7-8 and TRBJ2-2; possibly TRBD1 for D (6 bases). This CDR3 has 16 residues. With 6 bases removed from V and 3 bases from J, the gap between germline ends came to 17 bases. Germline V gene sequence: CDR1 SGHVS, CDR2 FQNEAQ.

The V and J genes are TRBV29-1 and TRBJ1-1, with 8 bases fitting TRBD1. Germline CDR1 reads SQVTM; CDR2 reads ANQGSEA. J was trimmed by 4 bases and V by 7 bases; bases with no gene match: 11. The CDR3 runs 14 residues. CDR3 sequence reads: CSGTRTGTSTEAFF. CDR3 DNA sequence: TGCAGCGGGACGAGGACAGGGACGAGCACTGAAGCTTTCTTT.

The J gene is TRBJ2-3, the V gene TRBV5-1; weak D call: TRBD1 (6 bases). Germline lookup yields CDR1 SGHRS and CDR2 YFSETQ. This CDR3 region has 15 residues. Trimming cost V 2 bases and J 6 bases, with 16 bases left between them. The CDR3 nucleotides read TGCGCCAGCAGCTTATCACCGGGACAAGTGGATACGCAGTATTTT. Its translation is CASSLSPGQVDTQYF.